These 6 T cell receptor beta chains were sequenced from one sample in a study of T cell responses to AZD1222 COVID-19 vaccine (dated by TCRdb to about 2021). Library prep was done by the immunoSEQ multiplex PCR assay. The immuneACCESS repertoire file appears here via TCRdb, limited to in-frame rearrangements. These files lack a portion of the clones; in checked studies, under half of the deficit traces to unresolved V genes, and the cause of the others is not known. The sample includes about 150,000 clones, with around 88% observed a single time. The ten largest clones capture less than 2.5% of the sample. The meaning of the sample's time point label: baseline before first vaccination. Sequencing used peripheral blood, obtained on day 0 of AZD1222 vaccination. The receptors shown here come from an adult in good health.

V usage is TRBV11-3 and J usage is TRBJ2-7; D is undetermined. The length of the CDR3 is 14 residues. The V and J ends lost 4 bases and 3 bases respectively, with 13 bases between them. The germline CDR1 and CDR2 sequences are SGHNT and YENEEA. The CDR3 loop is CASSSNSANYEQYF. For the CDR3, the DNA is TGTGCCAGCAGCTCGAACTCGGCTAACTACGAGCAGTACTTC. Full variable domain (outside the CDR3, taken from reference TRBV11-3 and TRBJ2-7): EAGVVQSPRYKIIEKKQPVAFWCNPISGHNTLYWYLQNLGQGPELLIRYENEEAVDDSQLPKDRFSAERLKGVDSTLKIQPAELGDSAVYLCASSSNSANYEQYFGPGTRLTVT.

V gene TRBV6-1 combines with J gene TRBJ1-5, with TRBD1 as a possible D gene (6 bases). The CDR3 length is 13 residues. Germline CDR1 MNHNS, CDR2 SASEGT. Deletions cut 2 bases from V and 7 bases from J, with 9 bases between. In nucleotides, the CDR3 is TGTGCCAGCAGTGAAAGGGGGGAGCAGCCCCAGCATTTT. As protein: CASSERGEQPQHF.

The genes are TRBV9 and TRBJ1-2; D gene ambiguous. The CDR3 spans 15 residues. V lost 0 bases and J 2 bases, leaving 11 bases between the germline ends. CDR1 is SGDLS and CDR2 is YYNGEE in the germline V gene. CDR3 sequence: CASSVAVNRNYGYTF. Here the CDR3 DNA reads TGTGCCAGCAGCGTAGCTGTAAACCGCAACTATGGCTACACCTTC.

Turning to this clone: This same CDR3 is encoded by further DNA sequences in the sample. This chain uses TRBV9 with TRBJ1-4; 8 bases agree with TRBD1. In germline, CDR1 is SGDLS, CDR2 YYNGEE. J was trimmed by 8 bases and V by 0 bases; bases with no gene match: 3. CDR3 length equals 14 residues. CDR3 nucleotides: TGTGCCAGCAGCGTAGGAACAGGGGGAGAAAAACTGTTTTTT. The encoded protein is CASSVGTGGEKLFF.

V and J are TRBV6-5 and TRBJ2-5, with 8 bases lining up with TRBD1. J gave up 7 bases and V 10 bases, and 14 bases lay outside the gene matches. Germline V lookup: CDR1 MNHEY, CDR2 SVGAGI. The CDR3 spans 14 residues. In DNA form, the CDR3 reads TGTGCCACCTCGGAAGACAGGGGAACGGGGACCCAGTACTTC. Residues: CATSEDRGTGTQYF.

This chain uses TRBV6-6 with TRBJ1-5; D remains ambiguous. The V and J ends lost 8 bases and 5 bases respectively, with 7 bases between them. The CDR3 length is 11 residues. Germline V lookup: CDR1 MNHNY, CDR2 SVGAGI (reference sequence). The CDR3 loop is CASGKDQPQHF. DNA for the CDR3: TGTGCCAGCGGAAAGGATCAGCCCCAGCATTTT.